Following are 25 T cell receptor beta chains from one sample sequenced in a study of blood T cell repertoires in COVID-19. Data came from immunoSEQ multiplex PCR; TCRdb stores just in-frame clones and leaves some out. The top ten clones hold 9.5% to 13% of a sample with around 100,000 clones, about 80% of them seen once. The material sequenced was peripheral blood. These receptors were obtained from a woman aged 70-85 years with acute or convalescent COVID-19.

This chain joins TRBV11-3 and TRBJ2-1; weak D call: TRBD2 (6 bases). Germline V CDR1 and CDR2: SGHNT, YENEEA. This CDR3 is built from 17 residues. Trimming took 1 base from V and 3 from J, leaving 16 bases between them. Written as DNA, the CDR3 is TGTGCCAGCAGCTTAGGGGCGGGACGGGAAAACTACAATGAGCAGTTCTTC. Translated, it gives CASSLGAGRENYNEQFF.

Remarks on this clone: Relative to the germline gene, one junction end is altered; a read error may explain this. The chain uses TRBV3-1 (or the pseudogene TRBV3-2) and TRBJ1-2, with 10 bases lining up with TRBD1. Per germline, CDR1 LGHDT and CDR2 YNNKEL (reference sequence). This CDR3 is built from 15 residues. The CDR3: CANSQRTGGNYGYTF. The CDR3 nucleotides are TGTGCCAACAGCCAACGGACAGGGGGGAACTATGGCTACACCTTC.

The chain employs TRBV28 and TRBJ1-2; TRBD1 agrees at 7 bases. Germline V gene sequence: CDR1 MDHEN, CDR2 SYDVKM. J lost 4 bases, V lost 3 bases, and 11 bases had no gene match. The CDR3 runs 16 residues. CDR3 nucleotide sequence: TGTGCCAGCAGTTTCCCGACAGGGCGGGAGGCCTATGGCTACACCTTC. It codes for CASSFPTGREAYGYTF.

This chain uses TRBV6-5 with TRBJ2-3; TRBD1 aligns across 8 bases. Germline loops: CDR1 MNHEY, CDR2 SVGAGI. The CDR3 has 13 amino acids. J gave up 3 bases and V 6 bases, and 2 bases lay outside the gene matches. Here the CDR3 DNA reads TGTGCCAGCAGGGACAGGGCAACAGATACGCAGTATTTT. It translates to CASRDRATDTQYF.

On this clone: The same CDR3 arises from other DNA sequences in this sample as well. The V and J genes are TRBV2 and TRBJ1-3, with D hard to call. Per the germline V gene, CDR1 is SNHLY and CDR2 is FYNNEI. The V gene lost 3 bases and the J gene lost 0 bases, with 6 bases spanning the gap. This CDR3 is 14 amino acids long. CDR3 sequence (DNA): TGTGCCAGCAGTGACAGTCGCTCTGGAAACACCATATATTTT. Its translation is CASSDSRSGNTIYF.

The chain recombines TRBV30 with TRBJ1-1, with 8 bases identical to TRBD1. V trimming: 4 bases; J trimming: 5 bases; junction bases outside the gene matches: 9. This CDR3 is built from 14 residues. CDR1 and CDR2 (germline): GTSNPN, SVGIG (reference sequence). CDR3 coding DNA: TGTGCCTGGACTACCCGGACAGGGCGGACTGAAGCTTTCTTT. It encodes CAWTTRTGRTEAFF.

V and J are TRBV7-3 and TRBJ1-3; D unresolved. Germline CDR1 reads SGHTA; CDR2 reads FQGTGA. The CDR3 totals 14 residues. Trimming removed 1 base from V and 2 bases from J, with 6 bases in between. CDR3 nucleotide sequence: TGTGCCAGCAGCTTAAGTGGGCCTGGAAACACCATATATTTT. It specifies CASSLSGPGNTIYF.

The chain couples TRBV11-1 to TRBJ1-1; possible D gene TRBD1, 6 bases. V was cut by 3 bases and J by 1 base, with 12 bases left in between. CDR1 and CDR2 from the germline V gene are SGHAT and FQDESV (reference sequence). The length of the CDR3 is 15 residues. In nucleotides, the CDR3 is TGTGCCAGCAGCTTTTTACAGGGAGAGAACACTGAAGCTTTCTTT. It codes for CASSFLQGENTEAFF.

This clone has more than one count but fewer than ten. The V gene is TRBV5-1, the J gene TRBJ2-2; the D gene is possibly TRBD2 (6 bases). The CDR3 has 13 residues. With 4 bases removed from V and 4 bases from J, the gap between germline ends came to 8 bases. Per germline, CDR1 SGHRS and CDR2 YFSETQ. This CDR3 is CASSLASTGELFF. The CDR3 DNA reads TGCGCCAGCAGCCTAGCGAGCACCGGGGAGCTGTTTTTT.

This chain joins TRBV12-5 and TRBJ1-3, with D unresolved. V dropped 4 bases and J dropped 0 bases, with 10 bases sitting between them. This CDR3 is 15 amino acids long. Germline V gives CDR1 LGHNT, CDR2 FRNRAP. The CDR3, as DNA: TGTGCTAGTGGTTCGTCAGGAAGCTCTGGAAACACCATATATTTT. Translated, it gives CASGSSGSSGNTIYF.

The rearrangement links TRBV5-6 to TRBJ1-2; 7 nucleotides line up with TRBD1. Germline V gives CDR1 SGHDT, CDR2 YYEEEE. The V gene end was trimmed by 6 bases and the J gene end by 8 bases; junction bases not matched to a gene: 16. The CDR3 contains 15 residues. The CDR3 sequence is CASTGTEKNLMGYTF. DNA for the CDR3: TGTGCCAGCACCGGGACAGAGAAGAACCTCATGGGCTACACCTTC.

The chain couples TRBV2 to TRBJ2-7, with TRBD2 identical over 9 bases. V was clipped by 5 bases and J by 3 bases; unmatched bases: 14. Germline loops: CDR1 SNHLY, CDR2 FYNNEI. The CDR3 has 17 amino acids. This CDR3 is CASSPNMGGGAVYEQYV. CDR3 DNA sequence: TGTGCCAGCAGTCCCAACATGGGCGGGGGGGCCGTCTACGAGCAGTACGTC.

V is TRBV7-9 and J is TRBJ1-1, with TRBD1 matching 8 bases. V was clipped by 5 bases and J by 7 bases; unmatched bases: 9. CDR3 length: 14 amino acids. Germline CDR1 is SEHNR and CDR2 is FQNEAQ (reference sequence). This chain's CDR3 is CASSPRQGTIEAFF. CDR3 sequence (DNA): TGTGCCAGCAGCCCGAGACAGGGGACCATTGAAGCTTTCTTT.

The chain recombines TRBV18 with TRBJ1-2; TRBD1 is a possible D gene (5 bases). Per germline, CDR1 KGHSH and CDR2 LQKENI. The CDR3 loop spans 13 amino acids. V dropped 5 bases and J dropped 10 bases, with 17 bases sitting between them. The CDR3 sequence is CASSTMTARPYTF. The CDR3 DNA follows: TGTGCCAGCTCAACGATGACAGCCCGTCCCTACACCTTC.

V usage is TRBV19 and J usage is TRBJ1-2; D perhaps matches TRBD1 (6 bases). Germline CDR1 and CDR2: LNHDA and SQIVND (reference sequence). Trimming took off 3 bases at V and 7 bases at J, with 18 bases between the two ends. The CDR3 length is 15 residues. CDR3 DNA sequence: TGTGCCAGTAGTATTAGTTTCGACAGGTTGAGTGGCTACACCTTC. Its translation: CASSISFDRLSGYTF.

The genes are TRBV3-1 (or the pseudogene TRBV3-2) and TRBJ1-4; TRBD1 is a possible D gene (5 bases). Germline CDR1 LGHDT, CDR2 YNNKEL (reference sequence). This CDR3 has 16 residues. Trimming took 0 bases from V and 6 from J, leaving 14 bases between them. CDR3 in DNA: TGTGCCAGCAGCCAAGAGGGGGGGAGGGGACATGAAAAACTGTTTTTT. It specifies CASSQEGGRGHEKLFF.

The J gene is TRBJ1-1, the V gene TRBV12-3 or TRBV12-4, with 7 bases lining up with TRBD1. V shed 8 bases, J shed 9 bases, and the junction held 6 bases outside the gene matches. The CDR3 spans 11 residues. The CDR3 DNA reads TGTGCCAGCGCGACAGGGCGGAAAGCTTTCTTT. Translation gives CASATGRKAFF.

This clone was counted once. The CDR3 DNA sequence: TGTGCCTGGAGCGGGGGGTTCTCAGATACGCAGTATTTT. This codes for CAWSGGFSDTQYF. This chain uses TRBV30 with TRBJ2-3; 7 bases match TRBD2. From germline, CDR1 is GTSNPN and CDR2 SVGIG (reference sequence). The CDR3 is made up of 13 amino acids. The J segment lost 4 bases and the V segment lost 3 bases, leaving 4 bases of the junction unmatched.

The V call is TRBV15, the J call TRBJ2-1; 8 bases line up with TRBD2. The junction had 7 bases not matched to a gene; V was cut back by 9 bases and J by 0 bases. Germline V lookup: CDR1 LNHNV, CDR2 YYDKDF (reference sequence). The CDR3 sequence is 15 residues long. Here the CDR3 reads CATGLELNSYNEQFF. DNA of the CDR3: TGTGCCACGGGACTAGAACTCAACTCCTACAATGAGCAGTTCTTC.

The gene calls are TRBV19 and TRBJ1-2; TRBD1 might be the D (6 bases). The germline V gene encodes CDR1 LNHDA and CDR2 SQIVND (reference sequence). With 9 bases removed from V and 4 bases from J, the gap between germline ends came to 15 bases. The CDR3 totals 13 residues. The CDR3 sequence is CASRDTASYGYTF. DNA for the CDR3: TGTGCCAGCCGGGACACCGCTTCCTATGGCTACACCTTC.

This clone was recorded a few times. The CDR3 here is CASSLYGGSISEQFF. Here the CDR3 DNA reads TGTGCCAGCAGCCTCTATGGGGGGAGTATCAGTGAGCAGTTCTTC. The genes are TRBV7-2 and TRBJ2-1; possibly TRBD2 for D (6 bases). Germline V lookup: CDR1 SGHTA, CDR2 FQGNSA. The CDR3 extends over 15 amino acids. V lost 5 bases, J lost 9 bases, and 20 bases lay in between.

This clone occurred once. This sequence joins TRBV25-1 and TRBJ2-6; 10 bases line up with TRBD1. The CDR3 has 16 amino acids. Per the germline V gene, CDR1 is MGHDK and CDR2 is SYGVNS. V lost 6 bases and J lost 4; bases outside the gene matches: 6. The CDR3 loop is CASSGTGEIGANVLTF. The CDR3 nucleotides read TGTGCCAGCAGCGGGACAGGGGAAATAGGGGCCAACGTCCTGACTTTC.

The genes are TRBV5-8 and TRBJ1-4; 7 bases are a match to TRBD1. Germline V gene data show CDR1 as SGHTS and CDR2 as YDEGEE. The CDR3 totals 15 residues. The trim removed 2 bases at V and 2 bases at J, leaving 3 bases unmatched. CDR3 loop: CASSFGQATNEKLFF. The CDR3 DNA reads as TGTGCCAGCAGCTTCGGACAGGCCACTAATGAAAAACTGTTTTTT.

The V gene is TRBV20-1, the J gene TRBJ1-2, with D uncertain. From germline, CDR1 is DFQATT and CDR2 SNEGSKA (reference sequence). The length of the CDR3 is 11 residues. V shed 3 bases and J shed 6 bases, with 8 bases lying between them. The CDR3 reads CSARGGNGYTF. CDR3 coding DNA: TGCAGTGCTAGGGGAGGCAATGGCTACACCTTC.

The chain couples TRBV7-9 to TRBJ1-2; D is undetermined. Trimming took 1 base from V and 4 from J, leaving 4 bases between them. The germline CDR1 and CDR2 sequences are SEHNR and FQNEAQ (reference sequence). The CDR3 extends over 12 amino acids. The CDR3 region is CASSLDIYGYTF. The CDR3 nucleotides are TGTGCCAGCAGCTTAGACATCTATGGCTACACCTTC. The complete variable domain, with remaining parts taken from reference TRBV7-9 and TRBJ1-2, reads DTGVSQNPRHKITKRGQNVTFRCDPISEHNRLYWYRQTLGQGPEFLTYFQNEAQLEKSRLLSDRFSAERPKGSFSTLEIQRTEQGDSAMYLCASSLDIYGYTFGSGTRLTVV.